The 18 T cell receptor beta chains below come from one sample, sequenced in a study of beta chain features in type 1 diabetes. As every portion of the isolated RNA was reverse transcribed, the sequencing read expressed TCRB transcripts. Here immunoSEQ multiplex PCR was the method, and the copy in TCRdb shows in-frame clones only, minus some. The sample lists about 650,000 clones, around 12% occurring once. No antigen has been identified for these receptors. Study results and caveats: Researchers report that Type 1 diabetes patients had moderately but significantly shorter TCRB CDR3s across all four CD4+ subsets.

Input material: naive CD4+ T cells from blood. Receptors were obtained from a man aged 25 to 40 with type 1 diabetes.

This clone was seen a handful of times. The genes are TRBV19 and TRBJ2-1; D may be TRBD1 or TRBD2 (5 bases each). Germline assignment: CDR1 LNHDA and CDR2 SQIVND (reference sequence). Trimming stripped 4 bases from V and 9 bases from J, with 13 bases between. This CDR3 comprises 13 residues. The CDR3 DNA reads as TGTGCCAGTAGTAAAAAGGCAGGGAGTGAGCAGTTCTTC. It translates to CASSKKAGSEQFF.

V gene TRBV7-9 combines with J gene TRBJ2-2; D gene unclear. This CDR3 region has 15 residues. V shed 5 bases and J shed 0 bases, with 10 bases lying between them. The germline CDR1 and CDR2 sequences are SEHNR and FQNEAQ (reference sequence). CDR3 region: CASSPTEANTGELFF. The CDR3 bases are TGTGCCAGCAGCCCGACCGAGGCGAACACCGGGGAGCTGTTTTTT.

This clone was observed a handful of times. The chain joins TRBV28 to TRBJ2-1; D is possibly TRBD2 (6 bases). Germline CDR1 reads MDHEN; CDR2 reads SYDVKM. Trimming pared 6 bases from V and 2 bases from J, leaving 14 bases between. CDR3 length: 15 amino acids. The CDR3 sequence: CASSLHSGPYNEQFF. The CDR3 nucleotides are TGTGCCAGCAGCCTCCATAGCGGCCCCTACAATGAGCAGTTCTTC.

The chain carries TRBV27 and TRBJ1-6, with no clear D. CDR1 is MNHEY, CDR2 SMNVEV, per germline (reference sequence). The CDR3 is 14 residues long. V was shortened by 4 bases and J by 7 bases, with 11 bases between the two germline ends. CDR3 DNA: TGTGCCAGCAGTTCCCAGACGGAAAATTCACCCCTCCACTTT. This translates into CASSSQTENSPLHF.

CDR3: CASSLILSPREQFF. The DNA of the CDR3 is TGTGCCAGCAGCTTAATTTTGAGCCCCCGGGAGCAGTTCTTC. The rearrangement uses TRBV7-3 and TRBJ2-1, with D hard to call. Trimming took 1 base from V and 10 from J, leaving 14 bases between them. This CDR3 region has 14 residues. Looked up from germline, CDR1 is SGHTA and CDR2 is FQGTGA.

The CDR3 coding sequence is TGTGCCAGCAGCTGGGGACTAGCGGGGACGGAGACCCAGTACTTC. Residues: CASSWGLAGTETQYF. The chain recombines TRBV9 with TRBJ2-5; 13 bases map to TRBD2. This CDR3 spans 15 amino acids. Germline V gives CDR1 SGDLS, CDR2 YYNGEE. Unmatched junction bases numbered 5, after V lost 4 bases and J lost 5 bases.

In its sample, this clone was seen a few times. The chain uses TRBV4-2 and TRBJ1-5; 7 positions match TRBD1. The CDR3 spans 15 residues. V lost 4 bases and J lost 3; bases outside the gene matches: 6. Germline assignment: CDR1 LGHNA and CDR2 YNFKEQ. CDR3 protein: CASSPRQGFNQPQHF. The CDR3 coding sequence is TGTGCCAGCAGCCCGAGACAGGGCTTCAATCAGCCCCAGCATTTT.

The rearrangement joins TRBV30 to TRBJ1-2; 7 bases line up with TRBD1. The CDR3 loop spans 12 amino acids. V gave up 5 bases and J gave up 2 bases; unmatched junction bases: 2. Looked up from germline, CDR1 is GTSNPN and CDR2 is SVGIG (reference sequence). CDR3 sequence (DNA): TGTGCCTGGGACAGGGCGAACTATGGCTACACCTTC. Residues: CAWDRANYGYTF.

This clone was detected a few times. V is TRBV9 and J is TRBJ2-1; D call uncertain. CDR1 and CDR2 from the germline V gene are SGDLS and YYNGEE. Trimming shortened V by 4 bases and J by 5 bases, and 16 bases separated the two germline ends. The CDR3 extends over 15 amino acids. The CDR3 sequence is CASSPRSGPDNEQFF. For the CDR3, the DNA is TGTGCCAGCAGCCCCCGTTCGGGTCCCGACAATGAGCAGTTCTTC.

This clone has a handful of counts. The J gene is TRBJ1-3, the V gene TRBV28; TRBD1 is a possible D gene (5 bases). Germline CDR1 is MDHEN and CDR2 is SYDVKM. With 2 bases removed from V and 0 bases from J, the gap between germline ends came to 14 bases. The length of the CDR3 is 17 residues. This CDR3 reads CASSLGARRSSGNTIYF. The CDR3 nucleotides are TGTGCCAGCAGTTTAGGGGCAAGACGGAGCTCTGGAAACACCATATATTTT.

V is TRBV29-1 and J is TRBJ1-2, with TRBD1 as a possible D gene (5 bases). The ends were cut back, 4 bases at V and 3 bases at J, with 18 bases in the middle. This CDR3 is 15 amino acids long. The germline gives CDR1 SQVTM, CDR2 ANQGSEA. CDR3 sequence reads: CSVAGLVQHDYGYTF. CDR3 coding DNA: TGCAGCGTTGCGGGGCTAGTGCAGCACGACTATGGCTACACCTTC.

The genes are TRBV7-9 and TRBJ1-2, with 7 bases fitting TRBD1. Germline CDR1 SEHNR, CDR2 FQNEAQ (reference sequence). The CDR3 has 15 residues. V shed 4 bases, J shed 3 bases, and the junction held 8 bases outside the gene matches. Here the CDR3 DNA reads TGTGCCAGCAGCTCGCCGACAGGGTACGACTATGGCTACACCTTC. Translating it yields CASSSPTGYDYGYTF.

This clone was counted only a few times. This rearrangement joins TRBV7-2 to TRBJ2-7, with 7 positions matching TRBD2. Germline CDR1 SGHTA, CDR2 FQGNSA. J lost 0 bases, V lost 8 bases, and 4 bases had no gene match. The CDR3 consists of 13 residues. For the CDR3, the DNA is TGTGCCAGCCTCCCGGGGGGCTCCTACGAGCAGTACTTC. Translated: CASLPGGSYEQYF.

The DNA of the CDR3 is TGTGCCTGGAGTTCACCGGGACTAGGGACAGATACGCAGTATTTT. It translates to CAWSSPGLGTDTQYF. The chain employs TRBV30 and TRBJ2-3; TRBD2 aligns across 8 bases. Per the germline V gene, CDR1 is GTSNPN and CDR2 is SVGIG (reference sequence). Losses at the gene ends were 2 bases for V and 3 bases for J; bases not matched to a gene: 7. The CDR3 is 15 residues long.

This clone was counted between two and nine times. The J gene is TRBJ1-4, the V gene TRBV30; no definite D call. Germline lookup yields CDR1 GTSNPN and CDR2 SVGIG (reference sequence). Trimming cost V 5 bases and J 5 bases, with 18 bases left between them. CDR3 length: 15 residues. This CDR3 is CAWQHVAELNEKLFF. CDR3 DNA sequence: TGTGCCTGGCAACACGTGGCAGAACTCAATGAAAAACTGTTTTTT.

V usage is TRBV7-9 and J usage is TRBJ1-2, with D unresolved. Trimming shortened V by 4 bases and J by 4 bases, and 10 bases separated the two germline ends. Germline loops: CDR1 SEHNR, CDR2 FQNEAQ (reference sequence). The CDR3 has 13 amino acids. In DNA, the CDR3 is TGTGCCAGCAGCTCCGGGCGTAGCTATGGCTACACCTTC. Translating it yields CASSSGRSYGYTF.

This clone appeared a few times. The chain carries TRBV4-3 and TRBJ1-6; 7 bases align to TRBD1. CDR1 LGHNA and CDR2 YSLEER come from the germline V gene. CDR3 length: 21 residues. Trimming took 0 bases from V and 7 from J; bases not matched to a gene: 21. CDR3 region: CASSQDQGLRTGWGYNSPLHF. The CDR3 nucleotides are TGCGCCAGCAGCCAAGATCAGGGACTGAGGACAGGCTGGGGTTACAATTCACCCCTCCACTTT.

The chain has TRBV7-9 and TRBJ2-1; TRBD2 matches at 10 bases. The V gene's germline CDR1 is SEHNR and CDR2 FQNEAQ (reference sequence). The length of the CDR3 is 16 residues. V shed 5 bases, J shed 6 bases, and the junction held 10 bases outside the gene matches. CDR3 sequence: CASSPQGLAGGNEQFF. The CDR3 DNA reads as TGTGCCAGCAGCCCCCAAGGGTTAGCGGGGGGCAATGAGCAGTTCTTC. The complete variable domain, with remaining parts taken from reference TRBV7-9 and TRBJ2-1, reads DTGVSQNPRHKITKRGQNVTFRCDPISEHNRLYWYRQTLGQGPEFLTYFQNEAQLEKSRLLSDRFSAERPKGSFSTLEIQRTEQGDSAMYLCASSPQGLAGGNEQFFGPGTRLTVL.